The present T cell receptor (beta chain) was sequenced within a study of blood T cell repertoires in COVID-19. Per the germline V gene, CDR1 is MNHEY and CDR2 is SVGAGI. V gave up 8 bases and J gave up 5 bases, with 19 bases separating them. This CDR3 has 15 amino acids. This clone showed up just once. Original data processing: Amplification with reference gene primers provided the estimates of nucleated cell counts. Here immunoSEQ multiplex PCR was the method, and the copy in TCRdb shows in-frame clones only, minus some. The V and J calls and clone size come from that table; D and trimming were worked out from the DNA. Found here are roughly 420,000 clones, more than 75% of them singletons; the top ten hold approximately 0.96%.

Sequencing input: PBMCs or T cells enriched from blood (not recorded which). This receptor was obtained from a woman in her twenties or thirties with acute COVID-19. J is TRBJ1-5 and V is TRBV6-5, with a weak D call TRBD1 (5 bases). In DNA form, the CDR3 reads TGTGCCAGCCGACTCGGAAGGGGCGCACATCAGCCCCAGCATTTT. Its protein product is CASRLGRGAHQPQHF.